The sequence of this TCR beta chain was determined in a study of T cells in Graves' hyperthyroidism and ophthalmopathy (dated by TCRdb to the late 2010s). About the full investigation: Peripheral blood was sampled at the time of initial diagnosis, prior to any treatment. TCR V-J signatures able to tell the groups apart were searched for in a discovery cohort of 100 or so patients, of whom 40 to 45 had Graves' ophthalmopathy and around 57 had stable Graves' hyperthyroidism. The 100 or so discovery patients were divided at random into training and test sets in a 7:3 ratio. According to the paper, TCR Vbeta CDR3 sequencing was carried out on over 130 peripheral blood samples, which came from fewer than 50 ophthalmopathy, around 74 hyperthyroidism and approximately 17 progressor patients. After blood sampling, hyperthyroidism patients were treated with methimazole at a starting dose of 30 mg daily, and ophthalmopathy patients were treated with high-dose intravenous methylprednisolone. Thyroid tissue and blood T-cell repertoires from over 5 Graves' hyperthyroidism patients were also compared in the study. Prospective prediction of ophthalmopathy was tested in an independent validation cohort of some 19 hyperthyroidism patients and around 16 patients who later progressed to ophthalmopathy. The paper as a whole reports these results and caveats: Sample size was not statistically predetermined, and investigators were not blinded to group allocation. In cross-validation, a model built on a 13 V-J signature told ophthalmopathy apart from stable hyperthyroidism with under 90% sensitivity and approximately 81% specificity, and in testing the same model reached 80%/75%. Blood samples also contained most of the expanded thyroid clonotypes (frequency above 0.001), which suggests that blood repertoires may reflect thyroid immune responses. In validation, the model predicted progression to ophthalmopathy with roughly 66% sensitivity and 72% to 85% specificity, a median of around 6.6 months before onset.

The table lists this clonotype with a few counts. No cognate antigen has been identified for it. Within one base of it there is no much larger clone, and no base qualities were kept. Graves' hyperthyroidism was defined as stable when no progression to ophthalmopathy occurred over 18 months of follow-up. Hyperthyroidism patients were newly diagnosed, had a disease duration of under 2 months, and were aged 18 to 65 years. The study excluded patients with uncontrolled infections, other autoimmune diseases, pregnancy or lactation. Diagnoses were established on the basis of clinical symptoms, serum thyroxine and TRAb, thyroid ultrasound, and orbital computed tomography. PBMCs were isolated from about 10 ml of fresh peripheral blood by Ficoll-Paque density gradient centrifugation. Total RNA was extracted with Trizol reagent, and quality was checked on an Agilent 2100 Bioanalyzer. The TCR beta CDR3 regions were amplified from the RNA transcripts. The TCR CDR3 was subjected to a first round of RT-PCR using the HTBI primer set and the Qiagen OneStep RT-PCR kit. Libraries were constructed in a second round of multiplex PCR, after which size selection and purification were performed. Paired-end sequencing of the libraries was performed with 100 bp reads on an Illumina HiSeq2000. The original methods were these. SOAPnuke was used to process the raw data, with reads discarded if the reads contained adapters or uncalled bases, had a mean Phred below 15, or lacked an exact constant-primer or identifier match. High-quality paired reads were merged using COPE v1.2.5, and each unique nucleotide sequence was defined as a clonotype. MiTCR v1.1 was used to align the clonotypes against IMGT TRBV, TRBD and TRBJ reference segments. The analysis was restricted to V-J combinations with a frequency above 0.0001, which together covered about 99% of the repertoires. The TCS score was defined as the ratio of F50 (clonal expansion) to E x V (chaos), calculated using BLOSUM62-based TCRdist between CDR3 peptides within each V-J. Welch's t-statistics and random forest reduced around 510 V-J features to 10 to 15, which were used in a naive Bayes classifier (R e1071). Through fastp at Q25 and MiXCR, TCRdb rebuilt clones from the public reads, retaining in-frame beta chains. Rows are unified per CDR3 protein, each entry keeping the most common DNA and genes. V and J calls and clone size were set by TCRdb, not the authors. The sample table shows 350,000 to 400,000 distinct CDR3 sequences, and about 15% are seen once. Over 25% of the sample lies in the top ten.

Counted from cysteine to phenylalanine, this CDR3 has 12 amino acids. Just the 36-base CDR3 DNA is kept, in frame starting at base 1. CDR1 and CDR2 were assigned from the germline V gene (reference sequence) as LNHDA and SQIVND. Cut back by 1 base and 3 bases, the V and J ends lie 4 bases apart. The clonotype originates from a woman aged 30 to 39 with Graves' hyperthyroidism. The rearranged segments are TRBV19 and TRBJ2-7; no D gene is confidently identified. Input material: blood. Here is the DNA: TGTGCCAGTAGTATAGCGGGCTACGAGCAGTACTTC. Its coded protein is CASSIAGYEQYF.